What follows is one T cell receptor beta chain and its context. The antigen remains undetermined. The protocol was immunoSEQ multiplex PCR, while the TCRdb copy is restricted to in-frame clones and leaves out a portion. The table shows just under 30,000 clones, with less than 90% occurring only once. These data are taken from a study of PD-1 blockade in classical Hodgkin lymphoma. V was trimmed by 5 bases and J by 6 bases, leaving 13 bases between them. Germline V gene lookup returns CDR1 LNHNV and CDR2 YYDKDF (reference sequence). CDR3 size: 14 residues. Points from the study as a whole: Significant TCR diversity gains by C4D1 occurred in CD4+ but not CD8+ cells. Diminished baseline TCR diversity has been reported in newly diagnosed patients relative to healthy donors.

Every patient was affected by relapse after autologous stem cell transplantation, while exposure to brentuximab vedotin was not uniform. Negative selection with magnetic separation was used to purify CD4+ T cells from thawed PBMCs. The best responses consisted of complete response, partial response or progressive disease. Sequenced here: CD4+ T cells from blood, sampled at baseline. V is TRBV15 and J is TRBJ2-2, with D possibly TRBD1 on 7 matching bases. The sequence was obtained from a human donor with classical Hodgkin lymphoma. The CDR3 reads CATSGDREAGELFF. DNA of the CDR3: TGTGCCACCAGCGGCGACAGGGAGGCCGGGGAGCTGTTTTTT.